This is a list of T cell receptor beta chains from one sample in a study of beta chain features in type 1 diabetes. Data came from immunoSEQ multiplex PCR; TCRdb stores just in-frame clones and leaves some out. The table records under 300,000 clones, roughly 10% of them present only once. The sequenced sample consisted of naive CD4+ T cells from blood. These receptors originate from a man aged 25-45 years with type 1 diabetes. Both conserved end residues are trimmed from each CDR3. Each record gives: V gene, CDR3 length, D gene, J gene, CDR3 protein. A D gene is named only where the DNA matches it firmly.

TRBV5-1	13	TRBD1	TRBJ2-2	ASSRGTGNTGELF
TRBV19	11	.	TRBJ1-5	ASSIELNQPQH
TRBV6-1	11	.	TRBJ1-1	ASTGQRDTEAF
TRBV5-1	12	.	TRBJ2-7	ASRRDVGSYEQY
TRBV6-1	12	.	TRBJ1-6	ASRWGETNSPLH
TRBV30	11	.	TRBJ1-1	AWAGTQVTEAF
TRBV7-9	13	TRBD1	TRBJ2-1	ASSYHRDRGREQF
TRBV27	11	.	TRBJ1-5	ASSWDINQPQH
TRBV2	12	.	TRBJ2-5	ASSEDSPGETQY
TRBV7-9	15	.	TRBJ2-6	ASSSFDRSAGANVLT
TRBV5-4	11	.	TRBJ2-3	ASSDSDSDTQY
TRBV6-5	11	TRBD2	TRBJ2-7	ASSYGEGSMSY
TRBV7-2	10	.	TRBJ2-1	ASSLTPGLAF
TRBV5-1	12	TRBD1	TRBJ1-1	ASSLQGAVTEAF
TRBV2	13	TRBD1	TRBJ2-5	ASSDYRGFQETQY
TRBV11-2	14	TRBD2	TRBJ2-7	ASSLRLADPSYEQY
TRBV4-2	14	.	TRBJ1-6	ASSQGLGRANSPLH
TRBV7-2	10	.	TRBJ2-1	ASSSRFNEQF
TRBV11-2	11	.	TRBJ1-2	ASSPDRNYGYT
TRBV2	12	.	TRBJ1-1	ASSATGPRVEAF
TRBV18	14	.	TRBJ1-1	ASSPLTGTATGEAF
TRBV6-1	12	.	TRBJ1-1	ASSDPTGYTEAF
TRBV4-3	11	.	TRBJ1-5	ASSQDLNQPQH